This T cell receptor (beta chain) stems from a study of cytomegalovirus exposure and HLA in healthy donors. Trimming took 4 bases from V and 6 from J, leaving 12 bases between them. This CDR3 has 14 residues. The V gene's germline CDR1 is SGHDN and CDR2 FVKESK. Clones were read by immunoSEQ multiplex PCR, and TCRdb kept only the in-frame ones, dropping some. The sample holds about 150,000 clones, almost 85% seen once. The sequencing input was PBMCs. This rearrangement joins TRBV14 to TRBJ2-2; unclear D gene. This TCR was sampled from a man aged 30 to 45 in good health and CMV-seropositive. DNA of the CDR3: TGTGCCAGCAGCCGTAACCTAGGAGCCGGGGAGCTGTTTTTT. Translating gives CASSRNLGAGELFF.